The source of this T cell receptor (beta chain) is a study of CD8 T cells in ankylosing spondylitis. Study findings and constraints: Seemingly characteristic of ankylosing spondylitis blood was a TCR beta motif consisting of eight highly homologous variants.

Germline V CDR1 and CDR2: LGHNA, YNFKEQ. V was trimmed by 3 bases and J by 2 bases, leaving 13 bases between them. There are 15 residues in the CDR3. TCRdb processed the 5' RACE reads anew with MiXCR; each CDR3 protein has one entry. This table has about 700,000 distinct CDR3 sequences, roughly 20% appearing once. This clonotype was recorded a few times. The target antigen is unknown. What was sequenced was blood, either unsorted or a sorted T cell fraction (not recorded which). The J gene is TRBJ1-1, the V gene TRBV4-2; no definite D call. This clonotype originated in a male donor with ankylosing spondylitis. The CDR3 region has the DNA TGTGCCAGCAGCCAGGGTCAGCAACCAAACACTGAAGCTTTCTTT. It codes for CASSQGQQPNTEAFF.